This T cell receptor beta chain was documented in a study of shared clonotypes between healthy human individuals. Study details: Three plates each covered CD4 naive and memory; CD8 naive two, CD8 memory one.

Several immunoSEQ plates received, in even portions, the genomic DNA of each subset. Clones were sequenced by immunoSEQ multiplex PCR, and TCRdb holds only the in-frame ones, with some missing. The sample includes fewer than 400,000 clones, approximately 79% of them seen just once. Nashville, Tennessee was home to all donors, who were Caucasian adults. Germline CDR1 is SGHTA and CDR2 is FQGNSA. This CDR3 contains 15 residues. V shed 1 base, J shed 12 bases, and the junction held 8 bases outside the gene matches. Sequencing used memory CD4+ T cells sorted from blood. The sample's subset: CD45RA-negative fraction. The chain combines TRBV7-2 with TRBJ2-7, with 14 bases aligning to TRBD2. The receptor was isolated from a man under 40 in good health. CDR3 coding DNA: TGTGCCAGCAGCTTAGAGGGGACTAGCGGGAGTAAGAGGTACTTC. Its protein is CASSLEGTSGSKRYF. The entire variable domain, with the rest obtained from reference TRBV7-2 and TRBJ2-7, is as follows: GAGVSQSPSNKVTEKGKDVELRCDPISGHTALYWYRQSLGQGLEFLIYFQGNSAPDKSGLPSDRFSAERTGGSVSTLTIQRTQQEDSAVYLCASSLEGTSGSKRYFGPGTRLTVT.